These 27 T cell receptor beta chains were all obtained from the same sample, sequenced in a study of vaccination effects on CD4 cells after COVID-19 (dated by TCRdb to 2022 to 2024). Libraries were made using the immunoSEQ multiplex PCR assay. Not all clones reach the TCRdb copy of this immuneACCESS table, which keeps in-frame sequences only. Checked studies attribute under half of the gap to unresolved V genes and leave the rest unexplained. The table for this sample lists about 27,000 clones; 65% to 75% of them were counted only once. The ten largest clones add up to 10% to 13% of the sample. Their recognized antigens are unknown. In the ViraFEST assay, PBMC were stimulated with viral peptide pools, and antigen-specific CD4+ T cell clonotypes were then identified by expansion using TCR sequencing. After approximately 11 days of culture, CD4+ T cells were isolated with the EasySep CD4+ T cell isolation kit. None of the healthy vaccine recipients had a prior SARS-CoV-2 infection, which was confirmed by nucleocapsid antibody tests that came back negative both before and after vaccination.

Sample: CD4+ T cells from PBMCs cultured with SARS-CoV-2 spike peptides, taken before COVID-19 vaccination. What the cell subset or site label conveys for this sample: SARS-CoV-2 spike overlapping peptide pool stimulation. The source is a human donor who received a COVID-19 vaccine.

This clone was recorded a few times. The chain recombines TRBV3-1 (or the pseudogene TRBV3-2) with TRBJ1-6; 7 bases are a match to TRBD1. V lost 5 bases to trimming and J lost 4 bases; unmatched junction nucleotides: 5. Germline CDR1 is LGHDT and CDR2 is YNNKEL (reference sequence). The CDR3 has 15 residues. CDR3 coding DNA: TGTGCCAGCAGCGCACGGACAGGTTATAATTCACCCCTCCACTTT. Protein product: CASSARTGYNSPLHF.

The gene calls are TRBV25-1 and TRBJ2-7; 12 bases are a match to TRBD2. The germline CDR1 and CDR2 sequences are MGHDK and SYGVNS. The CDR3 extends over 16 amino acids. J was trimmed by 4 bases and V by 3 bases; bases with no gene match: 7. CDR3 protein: CASSDGPSGRGYEQYF. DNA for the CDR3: TGTGCCAGCAGTGATGGCCCTAGCGGGAGGGGGTACGAGCAGTACTTC.

CDR3 nucleotides: TGTGCCAGCAGTGAGACGGGGGGCCATGTCACCGGGGAGCTGTTTTTT. Protein: CASSETGGHVTGELFF. This chain links TRBV6-1 with TRBJ2-2; D possibly corresponds to TRBD2 (7 bases). V was clipped by 3 bases and J by 4 bases, with 15 bases between them. The germline V gene has CDR1 MNHNS and CDR2 SASEGT. This CDR3 comprises 16 residues.

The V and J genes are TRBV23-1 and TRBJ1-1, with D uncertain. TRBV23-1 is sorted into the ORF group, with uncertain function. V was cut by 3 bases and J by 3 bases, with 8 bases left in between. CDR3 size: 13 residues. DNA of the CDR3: TGCGCCAGCAGTCAGGGAGATTACACTGAAGCTTTCTTT. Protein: CASSQGDYTEAFF.

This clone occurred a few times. CDR3 protein: CASSEDRVKDTQYF. The DNA of the CDR3 is TGTGCCAGCAGTGAGGACAGGGTGAAAGATACGCAGTATTTT. The V and J genes are TRBV6-2 or TRBV6-3 and TRBJ2-3, with 8 bases lining up with TRBD1. Germline lookup yields CDR1 MNHEY and CDR2 SVGEGT. The junction had 6 bases not matched to a gene; V was cut back by 5 bases and J by 5 bases. The CDR3 extends over 14 amino acids.

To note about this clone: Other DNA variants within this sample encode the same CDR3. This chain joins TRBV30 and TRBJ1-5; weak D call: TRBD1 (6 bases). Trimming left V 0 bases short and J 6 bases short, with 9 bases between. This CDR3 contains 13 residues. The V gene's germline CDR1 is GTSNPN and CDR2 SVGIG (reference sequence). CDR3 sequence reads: CAWSVQGGQPQHF. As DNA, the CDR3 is TGTGCCTGGAGTGTACAGGGCGGTCAGCCCCAGCATTTT.

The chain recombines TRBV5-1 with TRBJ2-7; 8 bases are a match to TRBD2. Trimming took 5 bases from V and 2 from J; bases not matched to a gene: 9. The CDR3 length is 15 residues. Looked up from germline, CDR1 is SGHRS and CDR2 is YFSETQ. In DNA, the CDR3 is TGCGCCAGCAGACCAAAAGCGGGGGAAACCTACGAGCAGTACTTC. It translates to CASRPKAGETYEQYF.

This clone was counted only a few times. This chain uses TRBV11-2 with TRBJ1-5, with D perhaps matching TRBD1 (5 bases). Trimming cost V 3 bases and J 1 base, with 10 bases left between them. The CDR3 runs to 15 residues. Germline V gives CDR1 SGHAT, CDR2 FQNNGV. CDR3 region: CASSFGRGSNQPQHF. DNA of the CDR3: TGTGCCAGCAGCTTCGGGAGGGGCAGCAATCAGCCCCAGCATTTT.

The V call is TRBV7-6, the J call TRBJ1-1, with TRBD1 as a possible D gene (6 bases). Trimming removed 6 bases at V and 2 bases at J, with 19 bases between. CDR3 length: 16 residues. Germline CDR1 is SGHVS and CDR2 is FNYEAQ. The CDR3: CASSPQDSSLNTEAFF. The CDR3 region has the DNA TGTGCCAGCAGTCCCCAGGACAGCTCTCTAAACACTGAAGCTTTCTTT.

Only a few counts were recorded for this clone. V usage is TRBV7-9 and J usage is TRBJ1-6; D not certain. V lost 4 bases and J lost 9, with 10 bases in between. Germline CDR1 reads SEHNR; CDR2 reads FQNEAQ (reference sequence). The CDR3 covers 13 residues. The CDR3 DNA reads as TGTGCCAGCAGCTCAGATGTGAGTTCACCCCTCCACTTT. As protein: CASSSDVSSPLHF.

Here the CDR3 reads CASSFQGGTNYGYTF. The CDR3 DNA is TGTGCCAGCAGTTTCCAAGGGGGTACTAACTATGGCTACACCTTC. V is TRBV6-6 and J is TRBJ1-2; D is perhaps TRBD1 (6 bases). There are 15 residues in the CDR3. The V end was cut by 4 bases, the J end by 0 bases, with 12 bases between. Looked up from germline, CDR1 is MNHNY and CDR2 is SVGAGI (reference sequence).

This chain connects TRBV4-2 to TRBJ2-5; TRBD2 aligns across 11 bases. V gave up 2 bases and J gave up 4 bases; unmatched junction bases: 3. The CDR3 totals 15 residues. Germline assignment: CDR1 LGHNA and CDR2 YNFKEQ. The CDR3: CASSQNLAGGETQYF. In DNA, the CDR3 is TGTGCCAGCAGCCAAAATCTAGCGGGGGGAGAGACCCAGTACTTC.

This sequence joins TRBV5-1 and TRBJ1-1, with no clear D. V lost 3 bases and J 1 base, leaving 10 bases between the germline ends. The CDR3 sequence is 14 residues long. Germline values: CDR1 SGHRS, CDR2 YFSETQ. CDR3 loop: CASSWNRQNTEAFF. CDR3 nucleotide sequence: TGCGCCAGCAGCTGGAATCGACAGAACACTGAAGCTTTCTTT. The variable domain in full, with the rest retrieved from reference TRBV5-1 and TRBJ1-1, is KAGVTQTPRYLIKTRGQQVTLSCSPISGHRSVSWYQQTPGQGLQFLFEYFSETQRNKGNFPGRFSGRQFSNSRSEMNVSTLELGDSALYLCASSWNRQNTEAFFGQGTRLTVV.

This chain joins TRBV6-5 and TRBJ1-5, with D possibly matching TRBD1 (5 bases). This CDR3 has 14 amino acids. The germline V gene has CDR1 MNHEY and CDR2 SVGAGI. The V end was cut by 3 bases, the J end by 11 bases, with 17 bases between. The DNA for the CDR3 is TGTGCCAGCAGTTATACCCTCAGGGAAGGAGCCCAGCATTTT. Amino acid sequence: CASSYTLREGAQHF.

DNA of the CDR3: TGTGCCAGCAGTTTAGCGGGAGAGCAGTACTTC. Translated: CASSLAGEQYF. The chain is built from TRBV12-3 or TRBV12-4 and TRBJ2-7; D is undetermined. V lost 0 bases and J 7 bases, leaving 4 bases between the germline ends. This CDR3 has 11 amino acids.

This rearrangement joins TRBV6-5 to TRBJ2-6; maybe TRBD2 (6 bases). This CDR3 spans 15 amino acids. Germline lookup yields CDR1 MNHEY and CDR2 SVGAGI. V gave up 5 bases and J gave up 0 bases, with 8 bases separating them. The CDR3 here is CASSTGSSGANVLTF. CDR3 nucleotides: TGTGCCAGCAGTACCGGGAGCTCTGGGGCCAACGTCCTGACTTTC.

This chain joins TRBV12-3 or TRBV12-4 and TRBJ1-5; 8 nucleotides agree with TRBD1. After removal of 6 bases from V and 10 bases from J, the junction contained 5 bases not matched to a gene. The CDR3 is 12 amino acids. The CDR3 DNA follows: TGTGCCAGCAGACGGACAGGGAGCCCCCAGCATTTT. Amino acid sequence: CASRRTGSPQHF.

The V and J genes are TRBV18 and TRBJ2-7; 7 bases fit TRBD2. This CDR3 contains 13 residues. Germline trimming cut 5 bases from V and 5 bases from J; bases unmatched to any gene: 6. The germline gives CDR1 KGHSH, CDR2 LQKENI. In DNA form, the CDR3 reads TGTGCCAGCTCAAATGGGGGGGTCCACGAGCAGTACTTC. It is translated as CASSNGGVHEQYF.

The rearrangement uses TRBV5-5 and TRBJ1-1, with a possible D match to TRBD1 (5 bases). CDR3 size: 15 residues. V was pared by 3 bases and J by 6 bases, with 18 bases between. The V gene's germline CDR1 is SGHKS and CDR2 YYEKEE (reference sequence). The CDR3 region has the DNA TGTGCCAGCAGCTCTCGCGGGGGAAGTCGTCCTGAAGCTTTCTTT. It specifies CASSSRGGSRPEAFF. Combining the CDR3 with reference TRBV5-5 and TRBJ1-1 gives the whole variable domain DAGVTQSPTHLIKTRGQQVTLRCSPISGHKSVSWYQQVLGQGPQFIFQYYEKEERGRGNFPDRFSARQFPNYSSELNVNALLLGDSALYLCASSSRGGSRPEAFFGQGTRLTVV.

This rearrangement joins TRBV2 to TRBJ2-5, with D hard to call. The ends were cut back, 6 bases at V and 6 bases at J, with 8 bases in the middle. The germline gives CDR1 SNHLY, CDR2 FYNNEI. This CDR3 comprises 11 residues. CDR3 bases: TGTGCCAGCAGCCGTCCACAGACCCAGTACTTC. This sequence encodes CASSRPQTQYF.

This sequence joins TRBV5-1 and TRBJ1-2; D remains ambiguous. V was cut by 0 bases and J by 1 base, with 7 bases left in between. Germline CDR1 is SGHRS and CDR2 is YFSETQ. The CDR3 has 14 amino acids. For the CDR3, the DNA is TGCGCCAGCAGCTTGGACACCAATAACTATGGCTACACCTTC. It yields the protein CASSLDTNNYGYTF.

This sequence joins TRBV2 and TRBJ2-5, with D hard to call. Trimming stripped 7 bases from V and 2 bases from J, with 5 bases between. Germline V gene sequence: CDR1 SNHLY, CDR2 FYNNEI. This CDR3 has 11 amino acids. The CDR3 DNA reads TGTGCCAGCACTAAGCAAGAGACCCAGTACTTC. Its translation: CASTKQETQYF. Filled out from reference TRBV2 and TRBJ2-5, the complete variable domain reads EPEVTQTPSHQVTQMGQEVILRCVPISNHLYFYWYRQILGQKVEFLVSFYNNEISEKSEIFDDQFSVERPDGSNFTLKIRSTKLEDSAMYFCASTKQETQYFGPGTRLLVL.

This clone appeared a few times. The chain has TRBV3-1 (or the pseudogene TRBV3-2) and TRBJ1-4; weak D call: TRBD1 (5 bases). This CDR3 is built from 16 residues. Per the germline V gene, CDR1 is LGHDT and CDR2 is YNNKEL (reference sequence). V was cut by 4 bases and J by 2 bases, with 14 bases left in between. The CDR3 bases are TGTGCCAGCAGCCCCACCCGAGGGGCGACTAATGAAAAACTGTTTTTT. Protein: CASSPTRGATNEKLFF.

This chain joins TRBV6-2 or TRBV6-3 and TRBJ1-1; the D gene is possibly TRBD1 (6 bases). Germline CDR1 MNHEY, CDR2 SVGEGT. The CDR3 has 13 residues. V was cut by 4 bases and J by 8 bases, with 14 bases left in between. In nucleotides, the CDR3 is TGTGCCAGCAGTTTAATGGCGGGGGCCGAAGCTTTCTTT. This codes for CASSLMAGAEAFF.

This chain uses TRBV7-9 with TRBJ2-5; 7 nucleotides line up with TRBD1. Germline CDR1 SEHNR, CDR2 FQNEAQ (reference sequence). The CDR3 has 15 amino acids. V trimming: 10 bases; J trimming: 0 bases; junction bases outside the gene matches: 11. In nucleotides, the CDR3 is TGTGCCACCGAGGCAACAGGGGTACACCAAGAGACCCAGTACTTC. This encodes CATEATGVHQETQYF.

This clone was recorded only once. CDR3 in amino acids: CASSSSGGSTDTQYF. The DNA for the CDR3 is TGTGCCAGCAGCAGTAGCGGGGGTAGCACAGATACGCAGTATTTT. J is TRBJ2-3 and V is TRBV3-1 (or the pseudogene TRBV3-2), with 9 bases fitting TRBD2. The V gene end was trimmed by 5 bases and the J gene end by 0 bases; junction bases not matched to a gene: 3. CDR1 is LGHDT and CDR2 is YNNKEL in the germline V gene (reference sequence). The CDR3 length is 15 residues.

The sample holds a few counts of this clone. This chain's CDR3 is CASSIVHGADQPQHF. CDR3 nucleotide sequence: TGTGCCAGTAGTATAGTTCATGGGGCGGATCAGCCCCAGCATTTT. This sequence joins TRBV19 and TRBJ1-5; weak D call: TRBD1 (5 bases). CDR3 size: 15 residues. Germline values: CDR1 LNHDA, CDR2 SQIVND (reference sequence). Trimming shortened V by 1 base and J by 5 bases, and 12 bases separated the two germline ends.